These T cell receptor beta chains were read from a single sample in a study of T cells in Graves' hyperthyroidism and ophthalmopathy. TCRdb reprocessed the multiplex PCR reads with MiXCR, giving one entry per CDR3 protein. The sample comprises about 420,000 distinct CDR3 sequences, approximately 14% of which are singletons, and approximately 14% rests with the top ten. Source material: blood. Source of these receptors: a woman between 18 and 29 years old with Graves' hyperthyroidism. Each CDR3 is given with its conserved first and last residue. Each record gives: J gene, CDR3 length, V gene, clone size, D gene, CDR3 DNA, CDR3 protein. A D gene is named only where the DNA matches it firmly. Expanded clones get a size class; other rows say once, few or many, or leave the size out.

J gene: TRBJ1-3; CDR3 length: 16; V gene: TRBV3-1; clone size: many; D gene: -; CDR3 DNA: TGTGCCAGCAGCAAGAGGCGCGTGACCTCTGGAAACACCATATATTTT; CDR3 protein: CASSKRRVTSGNTIYF
J gene: TRBJ2-7; CDR3 length: 15; V gene: TRBV28; clone size: many; D gene: -; CDR3 DNA: TGTGCCAGCAGTTTTCAGGGGACCAGCTCCTACGAGCAGTACTTC; CDR3 protein: CASSFQGTSSYEQYF
J gene: TRBJ2-1; CDR3 length: 16; V gene: TRBV20-1; clone size: many; D gene: -; CDR3 DNA: TGCAGTGTGGTCGGCAGGGGCACTCGATCGATCACTGAGCAGTTCTTC; CDR3 protein: CSVVGRGTRSITEQFF
J gene: TRBJ1-2; CDR3 length: 14; V gene: TRBV10-1; clone size: many; D gene: -; CDR3 DNA: TGCGCCAGCTTTTTTAGCAGGGCTAACTATGGCTACACCTTC; CDR3 protein: CASFFSRANYGYTF
J gene: TRBJ2-3; CDR3 length: 16; V gene: TRBV28; clone size: -; D gene: TRBD1; CDR3 DNA: TGTGCCAGCAGTTCCCCGTGGACAGGGGGGGCAGATACGCAGTATTTT; CDR3 protein: CASSSPWTGGADTQYF
J gene: TRBJ1-1; CDR3 length: 17; V gene: TRBV6-5; clone size: many; D gene: -; CDR3 DNA: TGTGCCAGCAGTTACGCCTCGCCGAGGCCCACTGACACTGAAGCTTTCTTT; CDR3 protein: CASSYASPRPTDTEAFF
J gene: TRBJ1-1; CDR3 length: 15; V gene: TRBV29-1; clone size: -; D gene: -; CDR3 DNA: TGCAGCGTTGAGCACATGGGGGCGGGGAACACCGAAGCTTTCTTT; CDR3 protein: CSVEHMGAGNTEAFF
J gene: TRBJ2-6; CDR3 length: 15; V gene: TRBV2; clone size: many; D gene: TRBD1; CDR3 DNA: TGTGCCAGCAGTGGACAGGGGGTTGGGGCCAACGTCCTGACTTTC; CDR3 protein: CASSGQGVGANVLTF
J gene: TRBJ2-3; CDR3 length: 13; V gene: TRBV7-9; clone size: many; D gene: -; CDR3 DNA: TGTGCCAGCAGCTTAGAGTATGCAGATACGCAGTATTTT; CDR3 protein: CASSLEYADTQYF
J gene: TRBJ1-1; CDR3 length: 18; V gene: TRBV18; clone size: many; D gene: TRBD1; CDR3 DNA: TGTGCCAGCTCACCATTCGTTAGGACAGGGACCCTGAACACTGAAGCTTTCTTT; CDR3 protein: CASSPFVRTGTLNTEAFF
J gene: TRBJ1-2; CDR3 length: 14; V gene: TRBV4-3; clone size: -; D gene: -; CDR3 DNA: TGCGCCAGCAGCCAAGACCGGGACGGCTATGGCTACACCTTC; CDR3 protein: CASSQDRDGYGYTF
J gene: TRBJ2-5; CDR3 length: 15; V gene: TRBV6-1; clone size: -; D gene: TRBD2; CDR3 DNA: TGTGCCAGCTCCCCGGCTAGCGGATACCAAGGGACCCAGTACTTC; CDR3 protein: CASSPASGYQGTQYF
J gene: TRBJ1-5; CDR3 length: 17; V gene: TRBV6-2/TRBV6-3; clone size: many; D gene: -; CDR3 DNA: TGTGCCAGCAGTCCTCCGCCTACAGGGATTGGGAATCAGCCCCAGCATTTT; CDR3 protein: CASSPPPTGIGNQPQHF
J gene: TRBJ1-1; CDR3 length: 13; V gene: TRBV27; clone size: -; D gene: -; CDR3 DNA: TGTGCCAGCAGTTTTTCAGGGAGGACTAAAGCTTTCTTT; CDR3 protein: CASSFSGRTKAFF
J gene: TRBJ2-1; CDR3 length: 12; V gene: TRBV11-2; clone size: many; D gene: -; CDR3 DNA: TGTGCCAGCAGAAGTGACAGCGGGGAGCAGTTCTTC; CDR3 protein: CASRSDSGEQFF
J gene: TRBJ1-5; CDR3 length: 16; V gene: TRBV7-8; clone size: many; D gene: -; CDR3 DNA: TGTGCCAGCAGCTTAAACGGCCCAGGCCTCAATCAGCCCCAGCATTTT; CDR3 protein: CASSLNGPGLNQPQHF
J gene: TRBJ2-1; CDR3 length: 12; V gene: TRBV20-1; clone size: many; D gene: -; CDR3 DNA: TGCAGTGCGCCGGACCTGACGGATGAGCAGTTCTTC; CDR3 protein: CSAPDLTDEQFF
J gene: TRBJ2-1; CDR3 length: 16; V gene: TRBV24-1; clone size: many; D gene: -; CDR3 DNA: TGTGCCACCAGTGATCCCGTGGGGGGACAGTTGCATGAGCAGTTCTTC; CDR3 protein: CATSDPVGGQLHEQFF
J gene: TRBJ2-1; CDR3 length: 15; V gene: TRBV12-3/TRBV12-4; clone size: many; D gene: TRBD2; CDR3 DNA: TGTGCCAGCAGTTTCAGCGGGGGGCCCTACAATGAGCAGTTCTTC; CDR3 protein: CASSFSGGPYNEQFF
J gene: TRBJ1-2; CDR3 length: 14; V gene: TRBV27; clone size: many; D gene: TRBD1; CDR3 DNA: TGTGCCAGCACCCGGACAGGGACTAACTATGGCTACACCTTC; CDR3 protein: CASTRTGTNYGYTF
J gene: TRBJ1-2; CDR3 length: 15; V gene: TRBV9; clone size: few; D gene: TRBD1; CDR3 DNA: TGTGCCAGCAGCGTATGGACAGGGGGCAACTATGGCTACACCTTC; CDR3 protein: CASSVWTGGNYGYTF
J gene: TRBJ1-2; CDR3 length: 15; V gene: TRBV7-9; clone size: few; D gene: -; CDR3 DNA: TGTGCCAGCAGCCGTGTTAGGGAGGGCGCCTATGGCTACACCTTC; CDR3 protein: CASSRVREGAYGYTF
J gene: TRBJ1-1; CDR3 length: 14; V gene: TRBV13; clone size: many; D gene: -; CDR3 DNA: TGTGCCAGCAGCCCCGGGACGATTAGCACTGAAGCTTTCTTT; CDR3 protein: CASSPGTISTEAFF
J gene: TRBJ2-6; CDR3 length: 15; V gene: TRBV25-1; clone size: few; D gene: -; CDR3 DNA: TGTGCCAGCAGTGGCAGTGGGACTGGGGCCAACGTCCTGACTTTC; CDR3 protein: CASSGSGTGANVLTF
J gene: TRBJ1-1; CDR3 length: 16; V gene: TRBV7-9; clone size: -; D gene: TRBD1; CDR3 DNA: TGTGCCAGCAGCTTCCCGACAGGGGGCAGGAACACTGAAGCTTTCTTT; CDR3 protein: CASSFPTGGRNTEAFF
J gene: TRBJ1-2; CDR3 length: 13; V gene: TRBV29-1; clone size: -; D gene: TRBD1; CDR3 DNA: TGCAGCGTAAAGACAGGGGGCGGCTATGGCTACACCTTC; CDR3 protein: CSVKTGGGYGYTF
J gene: TRBJ2-1; CDR3 length: 16; V gene: TRBV20-1; clone size: many; D gene: TRBD2; CDR3 DNA: TGCAGTGCTAGAGGGACTAGCGGGAGACTCCATCCTGAGCAGTTCTTC; CDR3 protein: CSARGTSGRLHPEQFF
J gene: TRBJ2-3; CDR3 length: 18; V gene: TRBV10-1; clone size: many; D gene: TRBD1; CDR3 DNA: TGCGCCAGCAGTGAGTCAGAGGACAGGCCAACTCTCACAGATACGCAGTATTTT; CDR3 protein: CASSESEDRPTLTDTQYF
J gene: TRBJ2-7; CDR3 length: 13; V gene: TRBV12-3/TRBV12-4; clone size: many; D gene: -; CDR3 DNA: TGTGCCAGCAGTTTAGGCTCCTTCTACGAGCAGTACTTC; CDR3 protein: CASSLGSFYEQYF
J gene: TRBJ2-3; CDR3 length: 17; V gene: TRBV18; clone size: many; D gene: TRBD2; CDR3 DNA: TGTGCCAGCTCACCATATCCTAGCGGGGGCCACACAGATACGCAGTATTTT; CDR3 protein: CASSPYPSGGHTDTQYF
J gene: TRBJ2-7; CDR3 length: 14; V gene: TRBV7-9; clone size: many; D gene: -; CDR3 DNA: TGTGCCAGCAGCTTAGAGGGAGAGGGCTACGAGCAGTACTTC; CDR3 protein: CASSLEGEGYEQYF
J gene: TRBJ1-4; CDR3 length: 14; V gene: TRBV6-1; clone size: many; D gene: TRBD1; CDR3 DNA: TGTGCCAGCAGCTCCGACAGGGGTATTGAAAAACTGTTTTTT; CDR3 protein: CASSSDRGIEKLFF
J gene: TRBJ2-7; CDR3 length: 12; V gene: TRBV28; clone size: many; D gene: -; CDR3 DNA: TGTGCCAGCGCTAGCATCGGGGACGAGCAGTACTTC; CDR3 protein: CASASIGDEQYF
J gene: TRBJ1-6; CDR3 length: 15; V gene: TRBV2; clone size: many; D gene: TRBD1; CDR3 DNA: TGTGCCAGCAGTACGGACAGGGCCTATAATTCACCCCTCCACTTT; CDR3 protein: CASSTDRAYNSPLHF
J gene: TRBJ2-4; CDR3 length: 16; V gene: TRBV24-1; clone size: -; D gene: TRBD1; CDR3 DNA: TGTGCCACCAGTGATTCGCGGGACAGGGTCAAAAACATTCAGTACTTC; CDR3 protein: CATSDSRDRVKNIQYF
J gene: TRBJ2-4; CDR3 length: 18; V gene: TRBV11-2; clone size: many; D gene: TRBD1; CDR3 DNA: TGTGCCAGCAGCCTCTTCTCAGGACAGGGACACTCTAAAAACATTCAGTACTTC; CDR3 protein: CASSLFSGQGHSKNIQYF
J gene: TRBJ2-7; CDR3 length: 11; V gene: TRBV29-1; clone size: few; D gene: -; CDR3 DNA: TGCAGCGTAAAGGGGACCTACGAGCAGTACTTC; CDR3 protein: CSVKGTYEQYF
J gene: TRBJ2-6; CDR3 length: 16; V gene: TRBV6-2/TRBV6-3; clone size: -; D gene: -; CDR3 DNA: TGTGCCAGCAGTCCCGGACGGAGCTCTGGGGCCAACGTCCTGACTTTC; CDR3 protein: CASSPGRSSGANVLTF
J gene: TRBJ2-7; CDR3 length: 13; V gene: TRBV7-6; clone size: many; D gene: -; CDR3 DNA: TGTGCCAGCAGCTCGGTAGCGGACGGCGAGCAGTACTTC; CDR3 protein: CASSSVADGEQYF
J gene: TRBJ1-2; CDR3 length: 13; V gene: TRBV19; clone size: many; D gene: -; CDR3 DNA: TGTGCCAGTAGTCCCCGCGGGTACTATGGCTACACCTTC; CDR3 protein: CASSPRGYYGYTF